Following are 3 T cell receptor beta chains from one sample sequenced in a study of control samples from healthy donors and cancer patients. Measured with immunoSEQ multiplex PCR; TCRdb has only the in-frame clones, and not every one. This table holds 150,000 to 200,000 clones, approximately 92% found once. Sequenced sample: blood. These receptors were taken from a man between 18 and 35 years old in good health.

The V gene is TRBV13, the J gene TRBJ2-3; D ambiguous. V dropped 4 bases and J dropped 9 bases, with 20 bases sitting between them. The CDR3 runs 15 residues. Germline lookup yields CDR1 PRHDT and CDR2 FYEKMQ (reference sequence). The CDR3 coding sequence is TGTGCCAGCAGCTCTAGGGATCGGCCTCAGGACACGCAGTATTTT. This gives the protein CASSSRDRPQDTQYF.

CDR3 in amino acids: CASSLGGGGGAHEQYF. CDR3 coding DNA: TGCGCCAGCAGCTTAGGAGGGGGAGGAGGGGCTCACGAGCAGTACTTC. This chain links TRBV5-1 with TRBJ2-7; D may match TRBD1 or TRBD2 (6 bases each). This CDR3 is built from 16 residues. Trimming shortened V by 2 bases and J by 5 bases, and 20 bases separated the two germline ends. Germline CDR1 is SGHRS and CDR2 is YFSETQ.

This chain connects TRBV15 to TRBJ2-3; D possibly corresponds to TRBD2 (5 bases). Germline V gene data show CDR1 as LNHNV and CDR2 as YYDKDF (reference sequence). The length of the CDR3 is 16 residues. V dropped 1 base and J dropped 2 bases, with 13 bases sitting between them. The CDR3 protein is CATSRALTDYTDTQYF. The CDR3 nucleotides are TGTGCCACCAGCAGAGCTTTAACTGACTACACAGATACGCAGTATTTT.